This entry lists 21 T cell receptor beta chains sequenced from one sample in a study of prognosis after radiotherapy for stage I lung cancer (dated by TCRdb to the early 2020s). The instrument given in TCRdb is Illumina HiSeq 3000. Two rounds of multiplex PCR were used to amplify the TCR beta CDR3 region from genomic DNA. The first PCR round used primers specific to each TRBV and TRBJ gene, with sequences filed in Chinese patent CN105087789A. TCRdb reworked the public reads: Q25 trimming with fastp, MiXCR clone assembly, productive beta chains retained. Entries that share a CDR3 protein sequence are merged under the most common genes and DNA. The sample data list some 34,000 distinct CDR3 sequences, and about 32% of these were observed just once. The top ten hold roughly 26% of the sample. The starting material was PBMCs, obtained before or after stereotactic body radiation therapy (not recorded which). All receptors come from a donor older than 45 with non-small cell lung cancer.

This clonotype has ten or more counts. V usage is TRBV7-9 and J usage is TRBJ1-1; D is unresolved. V was trimmed by 5 bases and J by 0 bases, leaving 7 bases between them. This CDR3 comprises 13 residues. The germline CDR1 and CDR2 sequences are SEHNR and FQNEAQ (reference sequence). CDR3 amino acids: CASSKGVNTEAFF. CDR3 bases: TGTGCCAGCAGCAAAGGCGTGAACACTGAAGCTTTCTTT.

This clonotype was observed once. V and J are TRBV5-1 and TRBJ2-1, with 9 bases fitting TRBD1. Germline loops: CDR1 SGHRS, CDR2 YFSETQ. The CDR3 loop spans 14 amino acids. V lost 8 bases and J lost 5; bases outside the gene matches: 8. CDR3 protein: CASNRDRENNEQFF. For the CDR3, the DNA is TGCGCCAGTAACCGGGACAGGGAGAACAATGAGCAGTTCTTC.

The chain links TRBV20-1 to TRBJ1-6; D is possibly TRBD1 (6 bases). Germline values: CDR1 DFQATT, CDR2 SNEGSKA (reference sequence). The V gene lost 0 bases and the J gene lost 11 bases, with 17 bases spanning the gap. The CDR3 length is 15 residues. DNA for the CDR3: TGCAGTGCTAGAGATCGGGGGGCTCGGTGTCCACCCCTCCACTTT. Its protein product is CSARDRGARCPPLHF.

This clonotype has more than one count but fewer than ten. A read error may be the cause here, since a much bigger clone is one base away. The rearrangement uses TRBV9 and TRBJ1-1; tentatively, D is TRBD1 (6 bases). Trimming took off 1 base at V and 3 bases at J, with 16 bases between the two ends. The CDR3 covers 16 residues. The germline gives CDR1 SGDLS, CDR2 YYNGEE. CDR3 amino acids: CASSVSVTGSDTEAFF. In nucleotides, the CDR3 is TGTGCCAGCAGCGTATCCGTAACAGGGTCTGACACTGAAGCTTTCTTT. Combining the CDR3 with reference TRBV9 and TRBJ1-1 gives the whole variable domain DSGVTQTPKHLITATGQRVTLRCSPRSGDLSVYWYQQSLDQGLQFLIQYYNGEERAKGNILERFSAQQFPDLHSELNLSSLELGDSALYFCASSVSVTGSDTEAFFGQGTRLTVV.

V is TRBV5-1 and J is TRBJ2-3, with 8 bases lining up with TRBD2. CDR1 and CDR2 (germline): SGHRS, YFSETQ. J was trimmed by 3 bases and V by 4 bases; bases with no gene match: 7. The CDR3 has 15 amino acids. The CDR3 here is CASSPSGSRTDTQYF. The CDR3 DNA reads TGCGCCAGCAGCCCAAGCGGGAGTAGGACAGATACGCAGTATTTT.

About this clonotype itself: One base separates it from a far larger clone, so it is likely a read error. The V call is TRBV6-9, the J call TRBJ2-7; maybe TRBD2 (5 bases). Germline V CDR1 and CDR2: MNHGY, SVAAGI. V was trimmed by 4 bases and J by 0 bases, leaving 10 bases between them. The CDR3 covers 14 residues. The CDR3 region has the DNA TGTGCCAGCAGTTTTGGACGGGACTCCTACGAGCAGTACTTC. This translates into CASSFGRDSYEQYF.

The chain has TRBV7-6 and TRBJ2-3; 11 bases are shared with TRBD2. V lost 5 bases to trimming and J lost 3 bases; unmatched junction nucleotides: 4. Looked up from germline, CDR1 is SGHVS and CDR2 is FNYEAQ. This CDR3 has 15 residues. The CDR3 reads CASSQGTSGTDTQYF. CDR3 nucleotide sequence: TGTGCCAGCAGCCAGGGGACTAGCGGTACAGATACGCAGTATTTT.

In this sample, this clonotype turned up many times. CDR3: CASSVLATDTQYF. CDR3 DNA sequence: TGTGCCAGCAGTGTGTTGGCCACAGATACGCAGTATTTT. V is TRBV7-9 and J is TRBJ2-3; D gene ambiguous. The germline gives CDR1 SEHNR, CDR2 FQNEAQ (reference sequence). Trimming pared 6 bases from V and 2 bases from J, leaving 9 bases between. The CDR3 length is 13 residues.

Regarding this clonotype: A far larger clone is one nucleotide away, so this likely arose from a read error. The chain has TRBV9 and TRBJ2-5, with TRBD1 as a possible D gene (6 bases). Germline V gene lookup returns CDR1 SGDLS and CDR2 YYNGEE. The germline V and J ends were trimmed by 3 bases and 4 bases, with 16 bases remaining between them. The CDR3 is made up of 15 amino acids. The CDR3 DNA reads as TGTGCCAGCAGCGCGGACAGAAGGATTCGAGAGACCCAGTACTTC. Its protein product is CASSADRRIRETQYF.

The V gene is TRBV12-3 or TRBV12-4, the J gene TRBJ2-1, with 12 bases lining up with TRBD2. Losses at the gene ends were 6 bases for V and 9 bases for J; bases not matched to a gene: 18. The CDR3 is 18 residues long. In DNA form, the CDR3 reads TGTGCCAGCAGCCGTCGAGCCACAGGGCTAGCGGGGGGGGGTGAGCAGTTCTTC. Translated: CASSRRATGLAGGGEQFF.

The chain employs TRBV18 and TRBJ2-3, with 13 bases fitting TRBD2. This CDR3 region has 16 residues. Trimming cost V 0 bases and J 3 bases; bases outside gene matches: 0. CDR1 is KGHSH, CDR2 LQKENI, per germline. The chain's CDR3 is CASSPPGLAGTDTQYF. The CDR3 bases are TGTGCCAGCTCACCACCGGGACTAGCGGGGACAGATACGCAGTATTTT.

In its sample, this clonotype was seen many times. The chain combines TRBV5-1 with TRBJ2-7; D may match TRBD1 or TRBD2 (5 bases each). CDR1 and CDR2 from the germline V gene are SGHRS and YFSETQ. V lost 2 bases, J lost 4 bases, and 16 bases lay in between. The CDR3 is 15 amino acids. CDR3 coding DNA: TGCGCCAGCAGCTTAGTTGGGGGTCCGGGTTACGAGCAGTACTTC. This sequence encodes CASSLVGGPGYEQYF.

This clonotype was picked up many times. This chain uses TRBV19 with TRBJ2-3; D is unclear. The CDR3 is 13 amino acids. Germline V gene data show CDR1 as LNHDA and CDR2 as SQIVND (reference sequence). V shed 2 bases and J shed 2 bases, with 5 bases lying between them. In DNA form, the CDR3 reads TGTGCCAGTAGTATAACGCCCACAGATACGCAGTATTTT. This gives the protein CASSITPTDTQYF.

This clonotype was recorded at least ten times. V and J are TRBV5-6 and TRBJ1-1, with TRBD1 identical over 7 bases. The ends lost 5 bases at V and 0 bases at J; junction bases unmatched: 4. CDR3 size: 14 residues. CDR1 SGHDT and CDR2 YYEEEE come from the germline V gene. The CDR3 nucleotides are TGTGCCAGCAGACCGGGACAGCTGAACACTGAAGCTTTCTTT. The encoded protein is CASRPGQLNTEAFF.

This clonotype was observed at least ten times. V and J are TRBV19 and TRBJ1-5; D is possibly TRBD1 (5 bases). In germline, CDR1 is LNHDA, CDR2 SQIVND (reference sequence). The CDR3 extends over 15 amino acids. Trimming took 5 bases from V and 8 from J, leaving 19 bases between them. CDR3 sequence reads: CASSGPPGSGKPQHF. As DNA, the CDR3 is TGTGCCAGTAGTGGGCCCCCGGGCTCAGGGAAGCCCCAGCATTTT.

There are many counts of this clonotype. The V gene is TRBV15, the J gene TRBJ2-2, with a weak D call TRBD2 (7 bases). The CDR3 is made up of 17 amino acids. Per the germline V gene, CDR1 is LNHNV and CDR2 is YYDKDF (reference sequence). Between the trimmed V and J ends, which lost 1 base and 0 bases, there was a span of 12 bases. CDR3: CATSRARGAPNTGELFF. Here the CDR3 DNA reads TGTGCCACCAGCAGAGCTCGGGGGGCTCCGAACACCGGGGAGCTGTTTTTT.

This clonotype was seen ten or more times. The CDR3 reads CASSEEVAGIYGYTF. The CDR3 coding sequence is TGTGCCAGCAGTGAAGAAGTGGCAGGAATCTATGGCTACACCTTC. The genes are TRBV6-1 and TRBJ1-2; no firm D call. Per germline, CDR1 MNHNS and CDR2 SASEGT. The V and J ends lost 1 base and 4 bases respectively, with 13 bases between them. The CDR3 contains 15 residues.

The chain employs TRBV5-4 and TRBJ2-2; 12 bases map to TRBD2. The trim removed 4 bases at V and 7 bases at J, leaving 8 bases unmatched. The CDR3 length is 16 residues. Germline V gives CDR1 SGHNT, CDR2 YYREEE (reference sequence). The CDR3 sequence is CASSPLAGGGHGELFF. The CDR3 nucleotides are TGTGCCAGCAGCCCCCTAGCGGGGGGGGGTCACGGGGAGCTGTTTTTT. The full variable domain, its missing parts supplied by reference TRBV5-4 and TRBJ2-2, is ETGVTQSPTHLIKTRGQQVTLRCSSQSGHNTVSWYQQALGQGPQFIFQYYREEENGRGNFPPRFSGLQFPNYSSELNVNALELDDSALYLCASSPLAGGGHGELFFGEGSRLTVL.

To note about this clonotype: This likely reflects a read error, since a far larger clone is one base away. The J gene is TRBJ1-5, the V gene TRBV27; D gene unclear. The CDR3 runs to 16 residues. Germline loops: CDR1 MNHEY, CDR2 SMNVEV (reference sequence). The CDR3, as DNA: TGTGTCAGCAGTGCCTTAGTGGCCCACACCAATCAGCCCCAGCATTTT. It yields the protein CVSSALVAHTNQPQHF.

Turning to this clonotype: The likely explanation is a read error, given a far larger clone one base away. This chain connects TRBV6-4 to TRBJ1-6; 12 nucleotides match TRBD1. CDR3 size: 17 residues. From germline, CDR1 is MRHNA and CDR2 SNTAGT. CDR3 in amino acids: CASSDRGDRGRNSHLHF. In DNA, the CDR3 is TGTGCCAGCAGTGATCGAGGGGACAGGGGGCGAAATTCACACCTCCACTTT.

In this sample, this clonotype turned up many times. DNA for the CDR3: TGTGCCAGCAGCGTAGGGGTGACTAGCGAACACGAGCAGTACTTC. Its protein product is CASSVGVTSEHEQYF. The V and J genes are TRBV9 and TRBJ2-7; 8 nucleotides match TRBD2. Germline loops: CDR1 SGDLS, CDR2 YYNGEE. CDR3 length equals 15 residues. Trimming cost V 0 bases and J 5 bases; bases outside gene matches: 7.